The T cell receptor beta chain under discussion was sequenced for a study of blood T cell repertoires in COVID-19. Produced via immunoSEQ multiplex PCR; TCRdb's table is partial and in-frame only. The sample has about 250,000 clones; under 90% are singletons. Germline CDR1 and CDR2: MNHEY and SVGAGI. The CDR3 is 15 residues long. Trimming removed 5 bases from V and 4 bases from J; junction bases left unmatched: 8. The sequenced sample consisted of PBMCs or T cells enriched from blood (not recorded which). The chain couples TRBV6-5 to TRBJ1-5; 7 positions agree with TRBD1. The receptor comes from a young man who had recovered from COVID-19. The CDR3 reads CASSRQGDGNQPQHF. The CDR3 DNA follows: TGTGCCAGCAGTCGTCAGGGGGACGGGAATCAGCCCCAGCATTTT.